In its sample, the clone carrying this T cell receptor (beta chain) was seen many times. The data are from a study of T-cell memory formation after mild COVID-19. As for the study in general: TCR clusters showed largely donor specificity.

The authors produced TCR alpha and TCR beta cDNA libraries with sample barcodes and UMIs by 5'RACE using constant-segment primers. TCRdb re-called the 5' RACE reads through MiXCR, storing one row per CDR3 protein. The sample contains around 340,000 distinct CDR3 sequences, 15% to 20% of which appear only once. The V gene's germline CDR1 is SEHNR and CDR2 FQNEAQ (reference sequence). Trimming shortened V by 5 bases and J by 1 base, and 23 bases separated the two germline ends. The CDR3 consists of 18 residues. This chain joins TRBV7-9 and TRBJ2-5; D might be TRBD2 (6 bases). Sequenced sample: PBMCs or a T cell subset sorted from them (not recorded which). This clonotype was obtained from a man aged 18 to 30 who had mild COVID-19 (a few samples of this study predate the infection). Cell type and time point are not known. The CDR3 sequence: CASSLRTTSGVVQETQYF. The CDR3 DNA reads as TGTGCCAGCAGCCTAAGGACTACTTCCGGCGTCGTCCAAGAGACCCAGTACTTC.